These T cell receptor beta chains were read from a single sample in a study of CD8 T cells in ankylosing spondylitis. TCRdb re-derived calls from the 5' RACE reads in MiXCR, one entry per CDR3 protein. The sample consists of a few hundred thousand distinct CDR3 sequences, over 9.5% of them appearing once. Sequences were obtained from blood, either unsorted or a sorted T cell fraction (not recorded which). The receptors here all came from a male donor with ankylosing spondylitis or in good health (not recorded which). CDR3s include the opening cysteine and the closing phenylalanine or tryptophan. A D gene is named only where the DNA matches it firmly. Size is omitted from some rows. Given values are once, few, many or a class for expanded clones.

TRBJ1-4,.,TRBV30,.,CAWSFRGTEKLFF,TGTGCCTGGAGTTTCAGGGGAACTGAAAAACTGTTTTTT
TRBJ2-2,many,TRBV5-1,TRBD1,CASSYGQGNTGELFF,TGCGCCAGCAGCTATGGACAGGGGAACACCGGGGAGCTGTTTTTT
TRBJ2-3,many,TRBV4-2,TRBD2,CASSQDFASGGAGDTQYF,TGTGCCAGCAGCCAAGATTTTGCGAGCGGGGGGGCCGGGGATACGCAGTATTTT
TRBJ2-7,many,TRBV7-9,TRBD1,CASSFTGQGYEQYF,TGTGCCAGCAGCTTTACCGGACAGGGTTACGAGCAGTACTTC
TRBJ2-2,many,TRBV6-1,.,CASSGRNRVAGELFF,TGTGCCAGCAGTGGACGGAACAGAGTGGCCGGGGAGCTGTTTTTT
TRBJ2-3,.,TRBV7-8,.,CASSLGAGRPDTPYF,TGTGCCAGCAGCTTAGGGGCAGGGCGTCCAGATACGCCGTATTTT
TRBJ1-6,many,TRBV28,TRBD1,CASSSDSGTGNPYNSPLHF,TGTGCCAGCAGTTCCGACTCCGGGACAGGGAACCCCTATAATTCACCCCTCCACTTT
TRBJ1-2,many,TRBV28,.,CASSPGTGNYGYTF,TGTGCCAGCAGTCCCGGGACGGGAAACTATGGCTACACCTTC
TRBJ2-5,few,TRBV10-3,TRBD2,CAIRPGGAEKTQYF,TGTGCCATCAGGCCCGGGGGGGCTGAAAAGACCCAGTACTTC
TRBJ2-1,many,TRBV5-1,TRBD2,CASSQSTSGANNEQFF,TGCGCCAGCAGCCAATCGACTAGCGGGGCTAACAATGAGCAGTTCTTC
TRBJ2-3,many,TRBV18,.,CASSPPSVVDTQYF,TGTGCCAGCTCACCCCCCTCGGTGGTAGATACGCAGTATTTT
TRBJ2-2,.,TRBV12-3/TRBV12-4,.,CASSLRPGGYTGEPFF,TGTGCCAGCAGCCTTCGGCCAGGGGGGTACACCGGGGAGCCGTTTTTT
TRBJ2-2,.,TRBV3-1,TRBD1,CASSQLGQGDTGELFF,TGTGCCAGCAGCCAACTAGGACAGGGGGACACCGGGGAGCTGTTTTTT
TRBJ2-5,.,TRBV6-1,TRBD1,CASSEAWDRGWGEMETQYF,TGTGCCAGCAGTGAAGCTTGGGACAGGGGATGGGGGGAAATGGAGACCCAGTACTTC
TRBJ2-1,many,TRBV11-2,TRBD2,CASSRDYLATEQFF,TGTGCCAGCAGCAGGGACTACCTAGCGACAGAGCAGTTCTTC
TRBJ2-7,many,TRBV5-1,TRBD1,CASTPSGTGIGEQYF,TGCGCCAGCACCCCCTCCGGGACAGGTATCGGCGAGCAGTACTTC
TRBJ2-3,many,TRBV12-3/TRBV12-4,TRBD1,CASSATGESTDTQYF,TGTGCCAGCAGCGCGACAGGGGAATCCACAGATACGCAGTATTTT
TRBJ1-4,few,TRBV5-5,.,CASSLVDSQEKLFF,TGTGCCAGCAGCTTGGTTGATTCCCAAGAAAAACTGTTTTTT
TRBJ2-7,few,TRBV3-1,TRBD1,CASSPTGPVREQYF,TGTGCCAGCAGCCCGACAGGGCCGGTCCGCGAGCAGTACTTC
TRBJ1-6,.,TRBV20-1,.,CSAEDRSGNSPLHF,TGCAGTGCGGAAGACAGGTCGGGTAATTCACCCCTCCACTTT
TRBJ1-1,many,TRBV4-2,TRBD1,CASSHAQGGGGTEAFF,TGTGCCAGCAGCCATGCCCAGGGGGGGGGAGGCACTGAAGCTTTCTTT
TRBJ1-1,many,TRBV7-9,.,CASSFLGPNTEAFF,TGTGCCAGCAGCTTCTTAGGTCCGAACACTGAAGCTTTCTTT
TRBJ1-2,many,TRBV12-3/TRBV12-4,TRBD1,CASSWTGGNYGYTF,TGTGCCAGCAGTTGGACAGGGGGAAACTATGGCTACACCTTC
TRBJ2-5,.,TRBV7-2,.,CASSFSGTQYF,TGTGCCAGCAGCTTTTCTGGGACCCAGTACTTC
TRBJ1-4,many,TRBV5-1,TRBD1,CASSQGQGTEKLFF,TGCGCCAGCAGCCAAGGACAGGGGACTGAAAAACTGTTTTTT
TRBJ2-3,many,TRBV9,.,CASSEGDATDTQYF,TGTGCCAGCAGCGAGGGGGACGCCACAGATACGCAGTATTTT
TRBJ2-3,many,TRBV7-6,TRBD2,CASSLFSSGGPDTQYF,TGTGCCAGCAGCTTATTCTCCAGCGGGGGCCCAGATACGCAGTATTTT
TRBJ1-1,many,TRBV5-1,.,CASSLEALTPNTEAFF,TGCGCCAGCAGTCTGGAGGCGCTCACCCCGAACACTGAAGCTTTCTTT
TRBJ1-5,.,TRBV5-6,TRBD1,CASSWGGQYSNQPQHF,TGTGCCAGCAGCTGGGGGGGACAGTATAGCAATCAGCCCCAGCATTTT
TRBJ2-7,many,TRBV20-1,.,CSAELEASYEQYF,TGCAGTGCCGAGCTTGAGGCGTCGTACGAGCAGTACTTC
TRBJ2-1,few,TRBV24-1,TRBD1,CATSELTGNNEQFF,TGTGCCACCAGTGAGCTGACAGGGAACAATGAGCAGTTCTTC
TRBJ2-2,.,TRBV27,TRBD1,CASRRQGVTGELFF,TGTGCCAGCAGGCGACAGGGGGTCACCGGGGAGCTGTTTTTT
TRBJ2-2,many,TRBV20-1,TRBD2,CSPTSGVTGELFF,TGCAGCCCAACTAGCGGCGTCACCGGGGAGCTGTTTTTT
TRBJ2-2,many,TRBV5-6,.,CASSLVGRNTGELFF,TGTGCCAGCAGCTTGGTGGGGCGGAACACCGGGGAGCTGTTTTTT
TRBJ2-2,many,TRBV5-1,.,CASRDRRLSSNTGELFF,TGCGCCAGCAGAGACAGAAGATTATCCTCGAACACCGGGGAGCTGTTTTTT
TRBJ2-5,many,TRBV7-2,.,CASSLNPRGGKTQYF,TGTGCCAGCAGCTTAAACCCCAGGGGGGGGAAGACCCAGTACTTC
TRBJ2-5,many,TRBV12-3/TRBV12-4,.,CASSFQVGETQYF,TGTGCCAGCAGTTTTCAGGTGGGGGAGACCCAGTACTTC
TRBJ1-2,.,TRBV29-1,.,CSVEVYGGDGYTF,TGCAGCGTTGAAGTATATGGGGGGGATGGCTACACCTTC
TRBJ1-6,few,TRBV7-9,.,CASSLGGGPGNSPLHF,TGTGCCAGCAGCTTAGGGGGCGGTCCGGGGAATTCACCCCTCCACTTT
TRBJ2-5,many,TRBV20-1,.,CSARDTISGTQYF,TGCAGTGCTAGAGATACAATATCCGGGACCCAGTACTTC
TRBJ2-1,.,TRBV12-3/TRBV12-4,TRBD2,CASSSQRGGLYNEQFF,TGTGCCAGCAGTTCCCAGCGGGGGGGGCTTTATAATGAGCAGTTCTTC
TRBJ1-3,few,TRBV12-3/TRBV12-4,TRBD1,CASSRLSGTGGGGNTIYF,TGTGCCAGCAGTCGACTCTCCGGGACAGGGGGAGGTGGAAACACCATATATTTT
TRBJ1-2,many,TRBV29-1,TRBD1,CSVEDQGGWDYGYTF,TGCAGCGTTGAAGATCAGGGGGGTTGGGACTATGGCTACACCTTC
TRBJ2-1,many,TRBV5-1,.,CASSADSNNEQFF,TGCGCCAGCAGCGCAGACAGCAACAATGAGCAGTTCTTC
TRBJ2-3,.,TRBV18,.,CASSRGSTSTDTQYF,TGTGCCAGCTCCCGGGGGTCCACTAGCACAGATACGCAGTATTTT
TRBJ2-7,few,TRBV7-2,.,CASSLSLSKVNPTYEQYF,TGTGCCAGCAGCTTATCGCTTTCAAAGGTGAACCCTACCTACGAGCAGTACTTC
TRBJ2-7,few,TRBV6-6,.,CASSYGGAREQYF,TGTGCCAGCAGTTACGGGGGGGCCCGAGAGCAGTACTTC
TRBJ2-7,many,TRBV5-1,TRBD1,CASSLRGQGDEQYF,TGCGCCAGCAGCTTGAGGGGACAGGGGGACGAGCAGTACTTC
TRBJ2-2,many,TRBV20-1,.,CSARDTGEPSRELFF,TGCAGTGCTAGAGATACCGGGGAACCGTCCCGGGAGCTGTTTTTT